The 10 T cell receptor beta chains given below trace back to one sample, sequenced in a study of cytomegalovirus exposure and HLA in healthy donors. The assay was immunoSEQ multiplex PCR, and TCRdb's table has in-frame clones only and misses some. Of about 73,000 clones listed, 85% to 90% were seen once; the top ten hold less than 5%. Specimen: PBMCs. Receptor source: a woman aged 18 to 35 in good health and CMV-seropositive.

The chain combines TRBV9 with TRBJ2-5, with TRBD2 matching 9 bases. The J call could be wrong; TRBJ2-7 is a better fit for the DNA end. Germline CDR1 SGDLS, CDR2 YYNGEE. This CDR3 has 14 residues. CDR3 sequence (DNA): TGTGCCAGCAGCCCTCGCGGGGGGGCCCACGAGCAGTACTTC. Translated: CASSPRGGAHEQYF.

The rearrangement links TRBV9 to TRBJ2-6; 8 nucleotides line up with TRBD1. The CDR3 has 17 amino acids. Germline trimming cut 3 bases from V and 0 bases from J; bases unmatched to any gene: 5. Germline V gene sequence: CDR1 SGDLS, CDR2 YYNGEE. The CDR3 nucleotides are TGTGCCAGCAGCGCGACAGGGGATGACTCTGGGGCCAACGTCCTGACTTTC. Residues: CASSATGDDSGANVLTF.

CDR3 bases: TGTGCCAGCAGCGAGTTTGGCGGGGGACCTTACGAGCAGTACTTC. This sequence encodes CASSEFGGGPYEQYF. The V call is TRBV9, the J call TRBJ2-7; 7 bases agree with TRBD2. Unmatched junction bases numbered 10, after V lost 3 bases and J lost 4 bases. CDR1 and CDR2 (germline): SGDLS, YYNGEE. The CDR3 runs to 15 residues.

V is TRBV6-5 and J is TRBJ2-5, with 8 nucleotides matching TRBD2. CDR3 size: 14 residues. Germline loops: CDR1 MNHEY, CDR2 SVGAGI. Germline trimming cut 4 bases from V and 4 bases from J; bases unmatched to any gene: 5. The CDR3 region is CASSSAGGAETQYF. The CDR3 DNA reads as TGTGCCAGCAGTTCTGCGGGGGGAGCAGAGACCCAGTACTTC.

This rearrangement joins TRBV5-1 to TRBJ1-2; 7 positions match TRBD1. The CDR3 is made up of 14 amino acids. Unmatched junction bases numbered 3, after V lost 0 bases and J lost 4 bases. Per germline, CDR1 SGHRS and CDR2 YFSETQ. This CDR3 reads CASSLGQGGYGYTF. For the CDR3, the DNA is TGCGCCAGCAGCTTGGGACAGGGAGGCTATGGCTACACCTTC.

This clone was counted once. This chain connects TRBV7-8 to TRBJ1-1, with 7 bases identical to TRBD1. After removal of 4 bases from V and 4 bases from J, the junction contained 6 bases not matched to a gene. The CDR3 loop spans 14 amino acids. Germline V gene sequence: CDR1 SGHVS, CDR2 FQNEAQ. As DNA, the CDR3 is TGTGCCAGCAGCTCCTGGGCAGGGGGCACTGAAGCTTTCTTT. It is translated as CASSSWAGGTEAFF.

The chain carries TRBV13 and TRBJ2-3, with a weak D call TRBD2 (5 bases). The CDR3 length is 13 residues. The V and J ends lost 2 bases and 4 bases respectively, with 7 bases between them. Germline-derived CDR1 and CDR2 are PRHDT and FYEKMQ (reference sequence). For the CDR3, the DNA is TGTGCCAGCAGCTTACTCGGGGCAGATACGCAGTATTTT. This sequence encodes CASSLLGADTQYF.

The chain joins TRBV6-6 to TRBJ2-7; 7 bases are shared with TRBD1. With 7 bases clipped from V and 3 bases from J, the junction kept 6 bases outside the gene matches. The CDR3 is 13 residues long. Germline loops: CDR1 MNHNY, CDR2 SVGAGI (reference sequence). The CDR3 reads CASTIPGGYEQYF. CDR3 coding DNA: TGTGCCAGCACAATTCCAGGGGGCTACGAGCAGTACTTC.

The CDR3 loop is CASSAGYNEQFF. The CDR3, as DNA: TGCGCCAGCAGTGCCGGCTACAATGAGCAGTTCTTC. This rearrangement joins TRBV10-1 to TRBJ2-1; D is unresolved. The CDR3 sequence is 12 residues long. Trimming cost V 4 bases and J 3 bases, with 4 bases left between them. Germline loops: CDR1 WNHNN, CDR2 SYGVQD (reference sequence).

Written as DNA, the CDR3 is TGTGCCAGCAGAAAAGACAGGAGACTCTCCTACGAGCAGTACTTC. Encoded protein: CASRKDRRLSYEQYF. The V call is TRBV2, the J call TRBJ2-7, with D possibly TRBD1 on 6 matching bases. The CDR3 contains 15 residues. With 6 bases removed from V and 0 bases from J, the gap between germline ends came to 15 bases. Germline-derived CDR1 and CDR2 are SNHLY and FYNNEI.